The sequence of this T cell receptor beta chain was determined in a study of blood T cell repertoires in COVID-19. TCRdb keeps only in-frame clones here, not all; method: immunoSEQ multiplex PCR. The profile shows over 200,000 clones, over 75% of them singletons. V shed 7 bases and J 8 bases; nucleotides not matched to a gene: 13. CDR3 size: 15 residues. Germline V gene data show CDR1 as MDHEN and CDR2 as SYDVKM. In terms of age and location, participants ranged from roughly 18 to 100 years and lived in about two dozen US areas. A COVID-19 case had been met by exposed participants during the 2 weeks before study entry.

This chain uses TRBV28 with TRBJ2-2, with 7 bases that match TRBD2. The sequence derives from a woman in her 30s who had been exposed to COVID-19. Sequenced: PBMCs or T cells enriched from blood (not recorded which). CDR3 sequence reads: CASIRDYSVFGELFF. CDR3 coding DNA: TGTGCCAGCATCCGGGACTACTCGGTTTTTGGGGAGCTGTTTTTT.